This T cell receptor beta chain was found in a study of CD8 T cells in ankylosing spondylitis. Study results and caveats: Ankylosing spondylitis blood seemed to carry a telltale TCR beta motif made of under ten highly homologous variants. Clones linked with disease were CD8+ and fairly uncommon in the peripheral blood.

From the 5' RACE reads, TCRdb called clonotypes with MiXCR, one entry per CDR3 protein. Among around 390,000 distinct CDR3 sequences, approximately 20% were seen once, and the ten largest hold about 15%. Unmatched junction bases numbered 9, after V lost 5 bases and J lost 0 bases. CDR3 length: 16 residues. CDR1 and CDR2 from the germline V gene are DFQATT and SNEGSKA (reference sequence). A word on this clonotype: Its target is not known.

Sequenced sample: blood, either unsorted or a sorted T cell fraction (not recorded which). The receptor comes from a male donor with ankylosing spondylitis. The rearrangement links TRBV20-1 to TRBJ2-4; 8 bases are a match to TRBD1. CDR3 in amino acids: CSAGGQEGLAKNIQYF. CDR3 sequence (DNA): TGCAGTGCTGGGGGACAGGAGGGACTAGCCAAAAACATTCAGTACTTC.